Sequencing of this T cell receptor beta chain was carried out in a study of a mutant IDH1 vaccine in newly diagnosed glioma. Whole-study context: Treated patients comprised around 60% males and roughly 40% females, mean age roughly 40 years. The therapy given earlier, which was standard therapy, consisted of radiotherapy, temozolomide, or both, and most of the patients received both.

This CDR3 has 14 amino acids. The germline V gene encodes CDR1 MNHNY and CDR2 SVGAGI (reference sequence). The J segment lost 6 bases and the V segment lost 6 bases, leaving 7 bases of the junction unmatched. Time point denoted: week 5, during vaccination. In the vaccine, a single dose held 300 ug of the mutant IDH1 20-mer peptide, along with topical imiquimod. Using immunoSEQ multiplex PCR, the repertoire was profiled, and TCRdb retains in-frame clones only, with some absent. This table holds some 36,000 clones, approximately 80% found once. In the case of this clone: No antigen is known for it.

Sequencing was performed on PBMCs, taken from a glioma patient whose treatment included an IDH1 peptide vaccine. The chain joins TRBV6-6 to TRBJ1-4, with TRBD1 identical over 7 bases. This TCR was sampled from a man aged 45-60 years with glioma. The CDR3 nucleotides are TGTGCCAGCAGCCCTCGAGGGGGCGATGAAAAACTGTTTTTT. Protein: CASSPRGGDEKLFF.